This TCR beta chain appears in the sequencing data of a study of blood T cell repertoires in COVID-19. Overall study context: COVID-19 samples collected from the United States, Italy and Spain covered acute and convalescent phases. The analysed material was cDNA or gDNA that came from T cells, B-cell-depleted T cells, or PBMCs.

Trimming shortened V by 4 bases and J by 7 bases, and 13 bases separated the two germline ends. The CDR3 extends over 14 amino acids. Germline assignment: CDR1 SGHTA and CDR2 FQGTGA. As processed by the authors: Reference gene primer amplification yielded estimated nucleated cell counts. Assay: immunoSEQ multiplex PCR; the TCRdb copy retains only in-frame clones and omits some. Clonal size and the V and J genes are those of that table, whereas D and trimming came from the DNA. The repertoire has just under 150,000 clones, roughly 86% of them found once; the top ten carry less than 0.95%. The TCR comes from a woman aged 50 to 60 with acute or convalescent COVID-19. V usage is TRBV7-3 and J usage is TRBJ2-2; TRBD2 might be the D (6 bases). Sequences were obtained from peripheral blood. CDR3 DNA sequence: TGTGCCAGCAGCTCGGGGCCGGAGGGCGGGGAGCTGTTTTTT. Translation gives CASSSGPEGGELFF.